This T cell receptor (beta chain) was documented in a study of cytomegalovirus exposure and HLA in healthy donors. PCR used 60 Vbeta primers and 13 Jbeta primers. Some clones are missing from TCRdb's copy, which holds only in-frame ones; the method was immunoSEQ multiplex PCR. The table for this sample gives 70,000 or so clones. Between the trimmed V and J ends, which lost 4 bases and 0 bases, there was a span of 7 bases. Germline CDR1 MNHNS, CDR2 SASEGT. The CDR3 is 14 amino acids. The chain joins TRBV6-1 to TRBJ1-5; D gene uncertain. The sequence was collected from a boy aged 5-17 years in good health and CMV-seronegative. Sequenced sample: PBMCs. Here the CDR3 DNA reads TGTGCCAGCAGTGGCGGGTATAGCAATCAGCCCCAGCATTTT. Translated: CASSGGYSNQPQHF.